Below, 4 T cell receptor beta chains from the same sample are listed, as sequenced in a study of T-cell reconstitution after alpha-beta-depleted transplantation in children. Unique molecular identifiers featured in how the TCRbeta library was prepared. TCRdb called the PCR reads again in MiXCR, with one record for every CDR3 protein. The table shows fewer than 150,000 distinct CDR3 sequences, with 20% to 25% occurring only once. The specimen was PBMCs, mostly from graft donor cells, collected 180 days after TCRalphabeta/CD19-depleted stem cell transplant. Receptor source: a male patient under 10 years old who had a stem cell transplant for chronic granulomatous disease, so the T cells may come from the graft donor.

This clonotype was seen a handful of times. The rearrangement uses TRBV21-1 and TRBJ2-1; the table names TRBD1, a call not compared with the DNA. TRBV21-1 constitutes a pseudogene. The CDR3 is 20 residues long. CDR3 sequence (DNA): TGTGCCAGCAGCAAACCGGCCCCAGGGGGCGCTTTACAGTGCTACAATGAGCAGTTCTTC. It encodes CASSKPAPGGALQCYNEQFF.

This clonotype occurred many times. The chain employs TRBV13 and TRBJ2-7; the D gene could be TRBD1 or TRBD2 (5 bases each). The V end was cut by 0 bases, the J end by 5 bases, with 14 bases between. This CDR3 spans 15 amino acids. Germline V gene sequence: CDR1 PRHDT, CDR2 FYEKMQ (reference sequence). The CDR3 DNA is TGTGCCAGCAGCTTAGGATGGGGGTTACCCAACGAGCAGTACTTC. Translation gives CASSLGWGLPNEQYF.

The chain is built from TRBV7-9 and TRBJ2-3; D not certain. Deletions cut 5 bases from V and 7 bases from J, with 7 bases between. Germline loops: CDR1 SEHNR, CDR2 FQNEAQ (reference sequence). This CDR3 region has 11 residues. The CDR3 here is CASSPKNTQYF. CDR3 in DNA: TGTGCCAGCAGCCCGAAGAATACGCAGTATTTT. Using reference TRBV7-9 and TRBJ2-3 for the parts outside the CDR3, the full variable domain is DTGVSQNPRHKITKRGQNVTFRCDPISEHNRLYWYRQTLGQGPEFLTYFQNEAQLEKSRLLSDRFSAERPKGSFSTLEIQRTEQGDSAMYLCASSPKNTQYFGPGTRLTVL.

This clonotype has a count of ten or more. V and J are TRBV20-1 and TRBJ2-3; D is unclear. Germline V gene data show CDR1 as DFQATT and CDR2 as SNEGSKA (reference sequence). Trimming shortened V by 5 bases and J by 0 bases, and 18 bases separated the two germline ends. CDR3 length equals 16 residues. The CDR3 loop reads CSAGGVAGPSTDTQYF. As DNA, the CDR3 is TGCAGTGCTGGTGGGGTGGCAGGACCTAGCACAGATACGCAGTATTTT.